This TCR beta chain was identified during a study of OX40 agonist ivuxolimab in advanced cancers. About this clone: Its specificity is not known. A junction end diverges from the germline sequence, so it may reflect a read error.

Libraries were prepared by immunoSEQ multiplex PCR; TCRdb keeps only in-frame clonotypes and omits some of them. The top ten hold roughly a fifth of the sample, which has around 26,000 clones, about 90% seen once. The CDR3 spans 16 residues. The germline CDR1 and CDR2 sequences are SSHAT and FNYEAQ (reference sequence). Overall study findings and caveats: Normalized T-cell clonal expansion was also low in a subset of nonresponders.

The rearrangement links TRBV7-7 to TRBJ2-5; 14 bases are a match to TRBD2. The sample consisted of CD4+ or CD8+ T cells sorted from blood, taken in a trial of the OX40 agonist ivuxolimab. The sequence was obtained from an adult with an advanced solid tumor such as melanoma, head and neck, liver or kidney cancer. CDR3 in DNA: TGTGCTAGCAGTTTGGGACTAGCGGGAGTCGGGGAGACCCAGTACTTC. It codes for CASSLGLAGVGETQYF.